This T cell receptor (beta chain) was sequenced in a study of regulatory T cells in long-lasting Graves disease. Study results and caveats: There was favoring of TRBV28, TRBJ1-2 and TRBJ2-5 in persistent disease. Persistent patients shared more public clonotypes (about 2,700) than newly diagnosed patients (around 1,000).

Details on this clonotype: Antigen specificity is unknown.

Regarding time point: newly diagnosed GD, antithyroid drugs for less than 3 months. The TCR library used RNA extracted from PBMCs. An endocrinology department located in Xi'an, China, was where the patients came from. Building the TCR beta libraries relied on iRepertoire HTBI primers, and CDR3 regions underwent Arm-PCR. One entry per CDR3 protein results from TCRdb running MiXCR on the multiplex PCR reads. The table records about 620,000 distinct CDR3 sequences, roughly 15% of them present only once. V lost 4 bases, J lost 8 bases, and 15 bases lay in between. The germline V gene encodes CDR1 SEHNR and CDR2 FQNEAQ (reference sequence). CDR3 length: 14 amino acids. The same sample was also used in a study of T cells in Graves' hyperthyroidism and ophthalmopathy. That publication notes: Patients aged 18 to 65 had newly diagnosed hyperthyroidism lasting under 2 months.

The sample was peripheral blood mononuclear cells (PBMCs), taken at new diagnosis, from a patient treated with antithyroid drugs. The receptor was isolated from a woman aged 25-40 years with Graves disease. This chain joins TRBV7-9 and TRBJ2-1; the D is unclear. Written as DNA, the CDR3 is TGTGCCAGCAGCTCAGACTCTGTGACCCATGAGCAGTTCTTC. This sequence encodes CASSSDSVTHEQFF.